The present T cell receptor beta chain was sequenced within a study of blood T cell repertoires in COVID-19. Study at large: Sample material is recorded as cDNA or gDNA derived from T cells, B-cell-depleted T cells, or PBMCs.

In the source study's methods: Nucleated cell number was recorded as an estimate derived from reference gene primer amplification. Profiling relied on immunoSEQ multiplex PCR, and the TCRdb table lists in-frame clones only, not all of them. From that table come the V and J calls and clone size; the DNA was used to work out D and trimming. This sample has 70,000 to 80,000 clones, with 75% to 90% found just once. CDR1 and CDR2 (germline): GTSNPN, SVGIG (reference sequence). CDR3 size: 14 residues. V gave up 3 bases and J gave up 1 base, with 11 bases separating them. This clone was seen only once. This chain connects TRBV30 to TRBJ2-3; maybe TRBD1 (6 bases). This TCR derives from a woman aged 80 or over with active or convalescent COVID-19. Sample: peripheral blood. The CDR3 here is CAWSLGGGTDTQYF. In DNA, the CDR3 is TGTGCCTGGAGCCTAGGGGGAGGCACAGATACGCAGTATTTT.